A single sample gave rise to the 20 T cell receptor beta chains below, sequenced in a study of vaccination and CD4 T cells after COVID-19. Cultured CD4+ T cell DNA underwent sequencing with the Oncomine TCR Beta short-read assay. MiXCR, run by TCRdb on the PCR reads, gives a single entry per CDR3 protein. The table includes over 10,000 distinct CDR3 sequences, roughly 79% detected once. Their antigens are not known. Specified treatment: roughly ten-day PBMC culture with coronavirus spike peptide pools or control peptides (ViraFEST assay). Input material: CD4+ T cells from blood, cultured in vitro. The origin of the receptors is a human donor who had recovered from COVID-19.

Notes on this clonotype: Germline and junction disagree at one end, which may indicate a read error. J is TRBJ2-3 and V is TRBV7-2, with 9 bases aligning to TRBD2. This CDR3 comprises 14 residues. Germline V CDR1 and CDR2: SGHTA, FQGNSA. In DNA form, the CDR3 reads TGTGCCAGCAGTTTAGCGGGAGCGGGGGATACGCAGTATTTT. The encoded protein is CASSLAGAGDTQYF.

The V call is TRBV29-1, the J call TRBJ2-3; D remains unclear. CDR3 length: 14 amino acids. The V and J ends lost 3 bases and 2 bases respectively, with 12 bases between them. Germline V gene lookup returns CDR1 SQVTM and CDR2 ANQGSEA. CDR3: CSVDRHTYTDTQYF. The CDR3 region has the DNA TGCAGCGTTGATAGGCATACTTACACAGATACGCAGTATTTT.

The chain recombines TRBV25-1 with TRBJ1-2; possibly TRBD1 for D (6 bases). The CDR3 covers 15 residues. Trimming stripped 7 bases from V and 5 bases from J, with 20 bases between. Germline lookup yields CDR1 MGHDK and CDR2 SYGVNS. CDR3 nucleotides: TGTGCCAGCAACCTAGCTCCCGGGACACAGTATGGCTACACCTTC. The encoded protein is CASNLAPGTQYGYTF.

The chain uses TRBV5-8 and TRBJ2-5, with D unresolved. In germline, CDR1 is SGHTS, CDR2 YDEGEE. The CDR3 extends over 15 amino acids. With 0 bases removed from V and 2 bases from J, the gap between germline ends came to 11 bases. The CDR3 sequence: CASSLGVGVQETQYF. CDR3 coding DNA: TGTGCCAGCAGCTTGGGGGTTGGTGTACAAGAGACCCAGTACTTC.

The gene calls are TRBV6-1 and TRBJ2-7, with D possibly TRBD1 on 5 matching bases. This CDR3 comprises 13 residues. In germline, CDR1 is MNHNS, CDR2 SASEGT. The V and J ends lost 4 bases and 3 bases respectively, with 10 bases between them. This chain's CDR3 is CASSGGYDYEQYF. The CDR3 DNA is TGTGCCAGCAGTGGGGGCTACGACTACGAGCAGTACTTC.

The chain has TRBV6-2 or TRBV6-3 and TRBJ1-5; 10 bases align to TRBD1. This CDR3 is built from 18 residues. Germline CDR1 MNHEY, CDR2 SVGEGT. V was pared by 7 bases and J by 1 base, with 13 bases of the junction left unmatched. The CDR3 nucleotides are TGTGCCAGCACCCGAGACAGGGGGCTTGTCGGGAGCAATCAGCCCCAGCATTTT. Amino acids: CASTRDRGLVGSNQPQHF.

The gene calls are TRBV5-1 and TRBJ2-5; 11 positions match TRBD2. The CDR3 is 15 amino acids. V was clipped by 6 bases and J by 4 bases; unmatched bases: 8. CDR1 and CDR2 (germline): SGHRS, YFSETQ. The CDR3 bases are TGCGCCAGCAACGACCTAGCGGGAGGACTAGAGACCCAGTACTTC. This gives the protein CASNDLAGGLETQYF.

The chain combines TRBV24-1 with TRBJ2-3; D remains ambiguous. Germline V gene lookup returns CDR1 KGHDR and CDR2 SFDVKD. V lost 7 bases, J lost 4 bases, and 8 bases lay in between. The CDR3 has 12 amino acids. As DNA, the CDR3 is TGTGCCACCAGGAGTAGGGCAGATACGCAGTATTTT. Translation: CATRSRADTQYF.

The chain links TRBV20-1 to TRBJ1-4; 9 nucleotides agree with TRBD1. The length of the CDR3 is 13 residues. V lost 6 bases and J lost 8; bases outside the gene matches: 7. CDR1 and CDR2 from the germline V gene are DFQATT and SNEGSKA (reference sequence). CDR3: CSAIQGAYEKLFF. As DNA, the CDR3 is TGCAGTGCGATACAGGGGGCTTACGAAAAACTGTTTTTT.

The chain is built from TRBV19 and TRBJ1-5; D is unclear. This CDR3 region has 16 residues. Germline V lookup: CDR1 LNHDA, CDR2 SQIVND (reference sequence). Trimming left V 2 bases short and J 4 bases short, with 15 bases between. CDR3 amino acids: CASSIPTLPRNQPQHF. The CDR3 nucleotides read TGTGCCAGTAGTATACCCACCCTCCCCCGGAATCAGCCCCAGCATTTT. The variable domain in full, with the rest retrieved from reference TRBV19 and TRBJ1-5, is DGGITQSPKYLFRKEGQNVTLSCEQNLNHDAMYWYRQDPGQGLRLIYYSQIVNDFQKGDIAEGYSVSREKKESFPLTVTSAQKNPTAFYLCASSIPTLPRNQPQHFGDGTRLSIL.

By share, this clonotype counts as hyperexpanded. The chain links TRBV20-1 to TRBJ1-1; D gene ambiguous. The CDR3 covers 13 residues. The V gene's germline CDR1 is DFQATT and CDR2 SNEGSKA (reference sequence). Trimming took 0 bases from V and 7 from J, leaving 12 bases between them. The CDR3 reads CSARDPLSLEAFF. The CDR3 bases are TGCAGTGCTAGAGATCCACTGTCCCTTGAAGCTTTCTTT.

This chain links TRBV27 with TRBJ1-2; D is uncertain. Trimming pared 7 bases from V and 2 bases from J, leaving 11 bases between. Germline CDR1 reads MNHEY; CDR2 reads SMNVEV (reference sequence). The length of the CDR3 is 13 residues. The DNA of the CDR3 is TGTGCCAGCAATCCGACCATAAACTATGGCTACACCTTC. This encodes CASNPTINYGYTF.

The chain uses TRBV20-1 and TRBJ1-1; D is undetermined. The V gene's germline CDR1 is DFQATT and CDR2 SNEGSKA (reference sequence). The V end lost 0 bases, the J end lost 5 bases, and 13 bases lay between the germline ends. This CDR3 comprises 14 residues. CDR3 sequence (DNA): TGCAGTGCTAGAGACAGGACCAGGCAAACTGAAGCTTTCTTT. Residues: CSARDRTRQTEAFF.

The chain employs TRBV20-1 and TRBJ1-1; 10 bases are a match to TRBD1. There are 18 residues in the CDR3. Trimming at V came to 5 bases and at J to 5 bases, leaving 20 bases not matched to a gene. Germline-derived CDR1 and CDR2 are DFQATT and SNEGSKA (reference sequence). CDR3: CSARYFGQGGRVRTEAFF. CDR3 sequence (DNA): TGCAGTGCTCGGTACTTTGGACAGGGGGGCAGAGTTCGGACTGAAGCTTTCTTT.

The genes are TRBV19 and TRBJ1-5, with no clear D. V was shortened by 1 base and J by 4 bases, with 5 bases between the two germline ends. This CDR3 contains 13 residues. CDR1 LNHDA and CDR2 SQIVND come from the germline V gene (reference sequence). The CDR3 DNA is TGTGCCAGTAGTATAGGTGCGAATCAGCCCCAGCATTTT. Translated: CASSIGANQPQHF.

The rearrangement uses TRBV28 and TRBJ2-2; D is unresolved. The CDR3 runs to 11 residues. Trimming shortened V by 7 bases and J by 2 bases, and 2 bases separated the two germline ends. Germline V gives CDR1 MDHEN, CDR2 SYDVKM. The CDR3 region has the DNA TGTGCCAGCACAAACACCGGGGAGCTGTTTTTT. Protein sequence: CASTNTGELFF.

The chain employs TRBV6-5 and TRBJ1-2; 7 positions agree with TRBD1. Germline trimming cut 2 bases from V and 6 bases from J; bases unmatched to any gene: 9. The CDR3 contains 15 residues. The germline CDR1 and CDR2 sequences are MNHEY and SVGAGI. The CDR3 sequence is CASSYTTTGNDGYTF. For the CDR3, the DNA is TGTGCCAGCAGTTACACGACGACAGGGAATGATGGCTACACCTTC.

This chain connects TRBV7-9 to TRBJ1-4, with 9 bases lining up with TRBD1. CDR1 is SEHNR and CDR2 is FQNEAQ in the germline V gene (reference sequence). The CDR3 runs to 14 residues. J was trimmed by 7 bases and V by 5 bases; bases with no gene match: 5. The CDR3 nucleotides read TGTGCCAGCAGCGTGGACAGGGGTCGTGAAAAACTGTTTTTT. Its translation is CASSVDRGREKLFF.

The chain joins TRBV24-1 to TRBJ1-4; 9 nucleotides agree with TRBD1. From germline, CDR1 is KGHDR and CDR2 SFDVKD. The CDR3 sequence is 15 residues long. With V trimmed by 3 bases and J by 8 bases, 6 bases remained unmatched. CDR3 protein: CATSDRQGGNEKLFF. The CDR3 nucleotides are TGTGCCACCAGTGATCGACAGGGGGGAAACGAAAAACTGTTTTTT.

This clonotype was seen a handful of times. The rearrangement links TRBV28 to TRBJ1-5, with D perhaps TRBD1 (5 bases). Germline-derived CDR1 and CDR2 are MDHEN and SYDVKM. The CDR3 sequence is 13 residues long. The V end was cut by 7 bases, the J end by 7 bases, with 14 bases between. CDR3 region: CASTREGVQPQHF. The CDR3 DNA reads as TGTGCCAGCACGCGTGAAGGGGTGCAGCCCCAGCATTTT.